This section outlines one T cell receptor beta chain sequence together with its context. The antigen is unknown. Generated by immunoSEQ multiplex PCR, the TCRdb table keeps only in-frame clones and is missing some. Of approximately 80,000 clones detected, roughly 79% appear once; the ten largest clones hold approximately 24%. CDR3 length equals 15 residues. The data derive from a study of radiotherapy plus CTLA-4 blockade in lung cancer. About the research overall: Among all patients, around 19% showed objective responses, while 30% to 40% had disease control.

Study-level findings and limits: Some TCR clones had been derived from tumors. These clones expanded in peripheral blood after radiotherapy plus ipilimumab. With interferon-beta, early dynamics of blood T cell clones were reported to best predict response.

Source: peripheral blood, taken from a patient treated with radiotherapy plus ipilimumab. This sequence was found in a human donor with non-small cell lung cancer whose response to radiotherapy plus ipilimumab could not be evaluated. Some clones in this sample may be carry-over from other donors' samples. This sequence joins TRBV12-1 and TRBJ2-3; the table names TRBD1, a call not compared with the DNA. TRBV12-1 is a listed pseudogene. Here the CDR3 DNA reads TGTGCCAGCAGCTTACCTGGACACCTCACAGATACGCAGTATTTT. Translated, it gives CASSLPGHLTDTQYF.